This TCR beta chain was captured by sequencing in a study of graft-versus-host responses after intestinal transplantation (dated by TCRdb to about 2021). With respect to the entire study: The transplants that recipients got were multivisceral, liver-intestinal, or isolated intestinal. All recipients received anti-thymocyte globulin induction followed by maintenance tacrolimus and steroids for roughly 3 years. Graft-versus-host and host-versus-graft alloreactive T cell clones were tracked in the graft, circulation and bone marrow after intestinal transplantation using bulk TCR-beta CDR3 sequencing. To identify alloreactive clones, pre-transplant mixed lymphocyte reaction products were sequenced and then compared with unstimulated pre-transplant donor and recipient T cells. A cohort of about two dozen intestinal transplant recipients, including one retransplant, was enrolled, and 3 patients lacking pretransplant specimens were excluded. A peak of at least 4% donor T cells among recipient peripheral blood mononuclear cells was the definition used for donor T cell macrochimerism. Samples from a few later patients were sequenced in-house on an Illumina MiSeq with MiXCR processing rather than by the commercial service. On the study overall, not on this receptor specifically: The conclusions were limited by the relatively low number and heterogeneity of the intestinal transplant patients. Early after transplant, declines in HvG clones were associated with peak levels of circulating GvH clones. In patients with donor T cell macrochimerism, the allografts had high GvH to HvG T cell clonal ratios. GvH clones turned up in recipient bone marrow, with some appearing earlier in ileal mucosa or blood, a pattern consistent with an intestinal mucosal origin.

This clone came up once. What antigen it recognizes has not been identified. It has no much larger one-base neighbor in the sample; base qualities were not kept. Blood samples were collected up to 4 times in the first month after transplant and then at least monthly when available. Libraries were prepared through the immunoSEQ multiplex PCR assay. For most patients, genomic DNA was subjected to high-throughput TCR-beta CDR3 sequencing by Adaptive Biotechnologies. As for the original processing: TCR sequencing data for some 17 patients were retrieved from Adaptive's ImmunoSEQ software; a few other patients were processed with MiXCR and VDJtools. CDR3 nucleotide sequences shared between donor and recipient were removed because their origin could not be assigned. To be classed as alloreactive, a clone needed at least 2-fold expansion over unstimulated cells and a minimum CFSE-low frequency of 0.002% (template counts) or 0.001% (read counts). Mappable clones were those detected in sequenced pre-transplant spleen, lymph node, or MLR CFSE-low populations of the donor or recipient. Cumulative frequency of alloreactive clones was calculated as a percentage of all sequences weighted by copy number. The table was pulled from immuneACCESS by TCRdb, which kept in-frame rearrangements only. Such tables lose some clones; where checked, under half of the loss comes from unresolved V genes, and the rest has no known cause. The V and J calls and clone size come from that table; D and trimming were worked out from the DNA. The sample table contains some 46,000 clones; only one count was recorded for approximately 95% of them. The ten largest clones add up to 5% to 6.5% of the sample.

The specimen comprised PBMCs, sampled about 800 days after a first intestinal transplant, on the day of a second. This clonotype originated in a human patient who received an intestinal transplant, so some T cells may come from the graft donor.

The CDR3 loop reads CASSFTPAGGRPFEEQYF. The bases are TGTGCCAGCAGCTTTACCCCGGCTGGCGGGAGGCCTTTTGAGGAGCAGTACTTC. Rearrangement joined TRBV7-3 to TRBJ2-7; 8 middle bases align to TRBD2. CDR1 SGHTA and CDR2 FQGTGA are derived from the germline V gene. V is trimmed back by 3 bases and J by 7 bases, and the junction contains 20 bases that no gene match accounts for. Including the terminal cysteine and phenylalanine, the CDR3 comprises 18 residues. Here the CDR3 DNA is all that survives: 54 bases in frame from base 1.